Listed below are T cell receptor beta chains from one sample, sequenced in a study of blood T cell repertoires in COVID-19. This table comes from immunoSEQ multiplex PCR, and its TCRdb copy is limited to in-frame clones, with some not included. The sample yields about 130,000 clones, 75% to 90% seen once. Sequenced material: peripheral blood. All receptors come from a woman over 75 with COVID-19, enrolled during active disease. Both conserved end residues are part of each CDR3. The D gene is left open where the match is weak. Some rows have no size entry. The others give once, few or many, or a class for an expanded clone.

v_gene	j_gene	abundance	d_gene	CDR3nt	CDR3aa
TRBV6-6	TRBJ1-5	-	-	TGTGCCAGCAGTTACGCAGGGACAAAGGCGGCTCAGCCCCAGCATTTT	CASSYAGTKAAQPQHF
TRBV5-5	TRBJ2-7	-	-	TGTGCCAGCAGCCCGACAGGATTTAACGAGCAGTACTTC	CASSPTGFNEQYF
TRBV29-1	TRBJ2-1	once	-	TGCAGCGTTGAAGATCGGTGGAGCTCCTACAATGAGCAGTTCTTC	CSVEDRWSSYNEQFF
TRBV15	TRBJ2-5	-	-	TGTGCCACCAGCAGCGCCATTCGGGGTCGTCAAGAGACCCAGTACTTC	CATSSAIRGRQETQYF
TRBV3-1/TRBV3-2	TRBJ1-1	-	-	TGTGCCAGCAGCCAAGGGGCCAGTACAGCTTTCTTT	CASSQGASTAFF
TRBV18	TRBJ2-7	-	TRBD1	TGTGCCAGCTCATGGGACAGGGCCGGGGGGGAGCAGTACTTC	CASSWDRAGGEQYF
TRBV5-1	TRBJ1-2	-	TRBD1	TGCGCCAGCAGCTACCAGGGACAGGGGGCGGATGGCTACACCTTC	CASSYQGQGADGYTF
TRBV2	TRBJ2-7	-	TRBD1	TGTGCCAGCAGGGGGGTCACAGGGACAGTCGGAGAGCAGTACTTC	CASRGVTGTVGEQYF
TRBV2	TRBJ2-1	-	TRBD2	TGTGCCAGCAGGAGTGGGACTAGGACGTACAATGAGCAGTTCTTC	CASRSGTRTYNEQFF
TRBV3-1/TRBV3-2	TRBJ2-2	few	-	TGTGCCAGCAGCCTACGACAGGCTATCACCGGGGAGCTGTTTTTT	CASSLRQAITGELFF
TRBV3-1/TRBV3-2	TRBJ2-5	few	-	TGTGCCAGCAGCCCAGGGGTCCGGGAGACCCAGTACTTC	CASSPGVRETQYF
TRBV28	TRBJ2-7	few	TRBD1	TGTGCCAGCAGCCCACCGACAGGGAGAGTAAGCGAGCAGTACTTC	CASSPPTGRVSEQYF
TRBV7-8	TRBJ2-1	-	-	TGTGCCAGCAGCTTAGCGGTCGTTCAGGTCAATGAGCAGTTCTTC	CASSLAVVQVNEQFF
TRBV4-3	TRBJ2-1	-	-	TGCGCCAGCAGCCAAGACTTACAATACAATGAGCAGTTCTTC	CASSQDLQYNEQFF
TRBV6-2/TRBV6-3	TRBJ1-5	-	-	TGTGCCAGCAGTTACGGCCGCAATCAGCCCCAGCATTTT	CASSYGRNQPQHF
TRBV5-4	TRBJ1-1	-	-	TGTGCCAGCAGCTTGGCCGGGTTGGTAAGATCTGAAGCTTTCTTT	CASSLAGLVRSEAFF
TRBV7-3	TRBJ2-1	-	TRBD1	TGTGCCAGCAGCTCCCGACAGGGGAGTGAGCAGTTCTTC	CASSSRQGSEQFF
TRBV18	TRBJ1-2	-	TRBD1	TGTGCCAGCTCACCGTCCGGGACAGGGTTCGGCTACACCTTC	CASSPSGTGFGYTF
TRBV9	TRBJ2-5	-	TRBD1	TGTGCCAGCAGCGTAGCAGGGGGCCCGTCAGAGACCCAGTACTTC	CASSVAGGPSETQYF
TRBV6-6	TRBJ1-4	-	-	TGTGCCAGCAGTTCCCCCGCAGGGGTGGATGAAAAACTGTTTTTT	CASSSPAGVDEKLFF
TRBV20-1	TRBJ2-1	-	-	TGCAGTGCTAGAGATCGGGTTGAGCAGTTCTTC	CSARDRVEQFF
TRBV6-5	TRBJ1-6	-	-	TGTGCCAGCAGTCGTCCACAGGGAATCGATTCACCCCTCCACTTT	CASSRPQGIDSPLHF
TRBV11-3	TRBJ2-5	-	TRBD1	TGTGCCAGCAGCTCCGGACAGGGGAGGGAGACCCAGTACTTC	CASSSGQGRETQYF
TRBV4-1	TRBJ2-2	-	-	TGCGCCAGCAGCCCAGCAGGGGGGATCCTCTCCGGGGAGCTGTTTTTT	CASSPAGGILSGELFF
TRBV7-2	TRBJ1-6	few	-	TGTGCCAGCAGCTTATCGGGGAATTCACCCCTCCACTTT	CASSLSGNSPLHF
TRBV7-2	TRBJ2-1	-	-	TGTGCCAGCCCTAATGAGCAGTTCTTC	CASPNEQFF
TRBV10-3	TRBJ1-2	-	TRBD1	TGTGCCATCAGTGATGAGGGGGCGGGCTATGGCTACACCTTC	CAISDEGAGYGYTF
TRBV6-5	TRBJ2-1	-	-	TGTGCCACCACCTCTAGCGGAGGGGGGAATGAGCAGTTCTTC	CATTSSGGGNEQFF
TRBV19	TRBJ2-3	-	-	TGTGCCAGTAGTATGATAGGGGGGGCGGGCACAGATACGCAGTATTTT	CASSMIGGAGTDTQYF
TRBV3-1/TRBV3-2	TRBJ1-3	-	-	TGTGCCAGCAGCCACGGGGGAGGAAACACCATATATTTT	CASSHGGGNTIYF
TRBV12-3/TRBV12-4	TRBJ2-1	-	-	TGTGCCAGCAGTTTGGCGGAGGGGAATGAGCAGTTCTTC	CASSLAEGNEQFF
TRBV20-1	TRBJ1-4	once	TRBD1	TGCAGTGCTAACTCCGGGACAGTTAACGGGTTT	CSANSGTVNGF
TRBV18	TRBJ2-7	-	-	TGTGCCAGCTCACAGGGGTCCTACGAGCAGTACTTC	CASSQGSYEQYF
TRBV7-3	TRBJ1-1	-	TRBD1	TGTGCCAGCAGCCTCGAAAGGACAGGGAACACTGAAGCTTTCTTT	CASSLERTGNTEAFF
TRBV7-2	TRBJ1-5	-	-	TGTGCCAGCAGCTCAGCCCACCCGGCCGGGGGTCAGCCCCAGCATTTT	CASSSAHPAGGQPQHF
TRBV4-3	TRBJ2-2	once	TRBD2	TGCGCCAGCAGCCAACACCTTAGCGGGAGGGGTCGGGAGCTGTTTTTT	CASSQHLSGRGRELFF
TRBV5-1	TRBJ2-1	-	-	TGCGCCAGCAGCTTTGCGGGCGGGCGGGTATATGAGCAGTTCTTC	CASSFAGGRVYEQFF
TRBV3-1/TRBV3-2	TRBJ1-2	-	TRBD1	TGTGCCAGCAGCCAAGAACGGGGCAGGGGGCTGGTTGGCTACACCTTC	CASSQERGRGLVGYTF
TRBV6-2/TRBV6-3	TRBJ1-2	-	TRBD1	TGTGCCAGCAGTTACTTCGCCGGGACAGGGGAAGGCTACACCTTC	CASSYFAGTGEGYTF